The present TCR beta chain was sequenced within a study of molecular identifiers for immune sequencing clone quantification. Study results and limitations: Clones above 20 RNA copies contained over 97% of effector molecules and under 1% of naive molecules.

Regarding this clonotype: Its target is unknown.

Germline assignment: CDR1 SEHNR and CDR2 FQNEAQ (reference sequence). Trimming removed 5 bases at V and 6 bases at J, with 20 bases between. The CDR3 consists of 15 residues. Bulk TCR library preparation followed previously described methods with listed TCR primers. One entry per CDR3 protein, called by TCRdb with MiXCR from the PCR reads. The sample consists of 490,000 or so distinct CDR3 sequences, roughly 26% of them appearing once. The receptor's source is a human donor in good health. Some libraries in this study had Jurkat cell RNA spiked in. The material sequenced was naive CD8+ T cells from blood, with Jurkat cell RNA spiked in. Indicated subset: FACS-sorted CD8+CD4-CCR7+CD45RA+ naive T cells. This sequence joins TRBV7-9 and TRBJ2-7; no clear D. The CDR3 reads CASSPTEWGLREQYF. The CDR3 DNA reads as TGTGCCAGCAGCCCGACGGAATGGGGTCTACGCGAGCAGTACTTC.